This note documents a single T cell receptor beta chain sequence. This sample was included in a study of blood T cell repertoires in COVID-19. Here immunoSEQ multiplex PCR was the method, and the copy in TCRdb shows in-frame clones only, minus some. The table records 380,000 or so clones, roughly 80% of them present only once. The V end lost 3 bases, the J end lost 6 bases, and 15 bases lay between the germline ends. The CDR3 is 13 amino acids. Germline CDR1 GTSNPN, CDR2 SVGIG (reference sequence). Specimen: peripheral blood. The clonotype comes from a human donor with acute or convalescent COVID-19. The donor label of this sample is uncertain. The genes are TRBV30 and TRBJ2-7, with D possibly matching TRBD2 (6 bases). CDR3 coding DNA: TGTGCCTGGAGCGGGACTCCCACCCTCGAGCAGTACTTC. Its protein is CAWSGTPTLEQYF.